This note documents a single T cell receptor (beta chain) sequence. Antigen unknown. These data originate in a study of T cell clonotyping in hematopoietic cell transplantation. Broader study findings: At the given depth, recipient repertoires were over 95% de novo clonotypes. After transplant, recipient diversity fell while pathologically expanded clonotypes grew through day 180. CD4 and CD8 repertoire contributions could not be separated without sorting.

This CDR3 is built from 16 residues. Trimming took off 3 bases at V and 9 bases at J, with 19 bases between the two ends. CDR1 and CDR2 (germline): SGDLS, YYNGEE. Clones were sequenced by immunoSEQ multiplex PCR, and TCRdb holds only the in-frame ones, with some missing. The profile shows tens of thousands of clones, 94% of them singletons. The sequencing sample was made of peripheral blood mononuclear cells. This clonotype was obtained from a woman between 50 and 59 years old in good health. Some clones in this sample may be carry-over from other donors' samples. The chain joins TRBV9 to TRBJ1-6, with D possibly TRBD1 on 5 matching bases. CDR3 DNA: TGTGCCAGCAGCGGTAGTAGCCGCAGTAGGGGTTCACCCCTCCACTTT. It specifies CASSGSSRSRGSPLHF.